The T cell receptor beta chain under discussion was sequenced for a study of T cells in Graves' hyperthyroidism and ophthalmopathy. Amplification yielded TCR beta CDR3 regions, with RNA transcripts as the source. The HTBI primer set drove a first-round RT-PCR of the TCR CDR3. TCRdb itself ran the multiplex PCR reads through MiXCR, one entry per CDR3 protein. The sample lists approximately 430,000 distinct CDR3 sequences, about 15% seen once, with roughly 13% in the top ten. Diagnostic decisions used clinical symptoms, serum thyroxine and TRAb, thyroid ultrasound and orbital computed tomography. In this sample, this clonotype turned up many times. Its specificity is not known. The CDR3 contains 15 residues. From germline, CDR1 is WSHSY and CDR2 SAAADI. J gave up 3 bases and V 6 bases, and 9 bases lay outside the gene matches. Study findings and constraints: Also found in blood were most expanded thyroid clonotypes above 0.001. Using 13 V-J features, a model discriminated ophthalmopathy from stable hyperthyroidism.

The sequenced material came from blood. This TCR was sampled from a man between 18 and 35 years old with Graves' ophthalmopathy. The J gene is TRBJ2-5, the V gene TRBV10-2; TRBD1 agrees at 8 bases. The CDR3 nucleotides read TGCGCCAGCAGCGGACAGGGAATAAGGGAAGAGACCCAGTACTTC. Its protein product is CASSGQGIREETQYF.